This T cell receptor (beta chain) was obtained from a study of T cells in Graves' hyperthyroidism and ophthalmopathy. RNA transcripts yielded amplified TCR beta CDR3 regions. Using the HTBI primer set, a first-round RT-PCR was run on the TCR CDR3. TCRdb re-called the multiplex PCR reads through MiXCR, storing one row per CDR3 protein. This sample has 490,000 or so distinct CDR3 sequences, with approximately 22% found just once. The V end lost 1 base, the J end lost 1 base, and 11 bases lay between the germline ends. The CDR3 runs 16 residues. Per the germline V gene, CDR1 is LNHNV and CDR2 is YYDKDF (reference sequence). This clonotype appeared a few times.

The chain uses TRBV15 and TRBJ1-5; D might be TRBD1 (6 bases). The sequence was obtained from a woman aged 70 to 79 with Graves' ophthalmopathy. The specimen sequenced was blood. The CDR3 DNA sequence: TGTGCCACCAGCAGAGGGTTCGACAGGAGCAATCAGCCCCAGCATTTT. It specifies CATSRGFDRSNQPQHF. Looking up the rest from reference TRBV15 and TRBJ1-5 gives the full variable domain: DAMVIQNPRYQVTQFGKPVTLSCSQTLNHNVMYWYQQKSSQAPKLLFHYYDKDFNNEADTPDNFQSRRPNTSFCFLDIRSPGLGDTAMYLCATSRGFDRSNQPQHFGDGTRLSIL.